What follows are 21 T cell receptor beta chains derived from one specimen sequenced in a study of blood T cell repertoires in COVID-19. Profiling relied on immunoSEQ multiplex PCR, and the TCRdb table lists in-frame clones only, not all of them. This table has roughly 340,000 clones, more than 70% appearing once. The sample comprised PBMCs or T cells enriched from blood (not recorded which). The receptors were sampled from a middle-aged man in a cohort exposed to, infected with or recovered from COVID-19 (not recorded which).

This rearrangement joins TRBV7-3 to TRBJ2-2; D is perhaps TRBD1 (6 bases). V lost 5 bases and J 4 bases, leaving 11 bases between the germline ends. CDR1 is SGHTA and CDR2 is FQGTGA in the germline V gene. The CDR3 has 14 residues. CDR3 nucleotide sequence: TGTGCCAGCAGCCCATACAGGGTCACCGGGGAGCTGTTTTTT. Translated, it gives CASSPYRVTGELFF.

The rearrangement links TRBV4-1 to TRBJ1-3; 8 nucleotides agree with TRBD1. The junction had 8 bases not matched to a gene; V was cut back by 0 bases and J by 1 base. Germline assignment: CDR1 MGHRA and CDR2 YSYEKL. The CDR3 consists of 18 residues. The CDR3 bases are TGCGCCAGCAGCCAAGAGGTCACGCGACAGGGGTCTGGAAACACCATATATTTT. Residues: CASSQEVTRQGSGNTIYF.

CDR3 amino acids: CASSPGVAGNEQFF. The CDR3 DNA is TGTGCCAGCAGCCCCGGGGTAGCGGGAAATGAGCAGTTCTTC. This chain uses TRBV3-1 (or the pseudogene TRBV3-2) with TRBJ2-1; 8 nucleotides line up with TRBD2. CDR1 and CDR2 (germline): LGHDT, YNNKEL (reference sequence). The trim removed 4 bases at V and 7 bases at J, leaving 6 bases unmatched. This CDR3 contains 14 residues.

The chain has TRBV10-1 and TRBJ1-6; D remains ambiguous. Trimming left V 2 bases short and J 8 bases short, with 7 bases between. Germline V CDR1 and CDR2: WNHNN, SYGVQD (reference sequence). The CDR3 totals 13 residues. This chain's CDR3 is CASSEITDSPLHF. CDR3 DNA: TGCGCCAGCAGTGAGATTACGGATTCACCCCTCCACTTT.

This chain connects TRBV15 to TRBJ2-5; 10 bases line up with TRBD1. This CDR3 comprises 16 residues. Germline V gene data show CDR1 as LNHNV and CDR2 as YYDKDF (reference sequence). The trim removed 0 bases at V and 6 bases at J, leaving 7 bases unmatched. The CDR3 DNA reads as TGTGCCACCAGCAGAGATTTCGCGGGACAGGGGAAGACCCAGTACTTC. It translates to CATSRDFAGQGKTQYF.

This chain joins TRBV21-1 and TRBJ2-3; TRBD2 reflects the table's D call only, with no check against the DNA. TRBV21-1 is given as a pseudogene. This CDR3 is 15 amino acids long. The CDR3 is CASSTQREQTDTQYF. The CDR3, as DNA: TGTGCCAGCAGCACACAGCGGGAGCAAACAGATACGCAGTATTTT.

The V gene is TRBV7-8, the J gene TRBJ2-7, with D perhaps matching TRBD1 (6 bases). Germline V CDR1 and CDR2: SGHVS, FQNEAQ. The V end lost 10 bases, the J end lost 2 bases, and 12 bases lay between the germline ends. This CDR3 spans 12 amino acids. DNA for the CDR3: TGTGCCACCGGGACACGAACCTACGAGCAGTACTTC. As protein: CATGTRTYEQYF. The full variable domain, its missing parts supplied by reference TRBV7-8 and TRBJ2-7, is GAGVSQSPRYKVAKRGQDVALRCDPISGHVSLFWYQQALGQGPEFLTYFQNEAQLDKSGLPSDRFFAERPEGSVSTLKIQRTQQEDSAVYLCATGTRTYEQYFGPGTRLTVT.

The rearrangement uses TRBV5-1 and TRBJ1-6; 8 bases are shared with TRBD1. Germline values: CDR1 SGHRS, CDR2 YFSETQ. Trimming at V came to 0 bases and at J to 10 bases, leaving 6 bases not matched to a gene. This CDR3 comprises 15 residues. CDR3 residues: CASSLEIGQGSPLHF. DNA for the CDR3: TGCGCCAGCAGCTTGGAGATTGGACAGGGCTCACCCCTCCACTTT.

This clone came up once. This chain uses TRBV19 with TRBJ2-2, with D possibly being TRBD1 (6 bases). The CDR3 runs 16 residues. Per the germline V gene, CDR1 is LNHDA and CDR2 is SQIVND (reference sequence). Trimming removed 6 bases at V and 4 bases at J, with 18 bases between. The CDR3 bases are TGTGCCAGTAGGGATCCGGTCACAGGGTTCACCGGGGAGCTGTTTTTT. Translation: CASRDPVTGFTGELFF.

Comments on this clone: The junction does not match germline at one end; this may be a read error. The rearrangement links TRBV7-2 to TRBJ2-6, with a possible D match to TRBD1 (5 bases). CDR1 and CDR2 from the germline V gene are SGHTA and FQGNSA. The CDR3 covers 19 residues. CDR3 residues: CASSLGYGRGNSGANILTF. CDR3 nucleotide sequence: TGTGCCAGCAGCCTAGGTTATGGAAGGGGCAACTCTGGGGCCAACATCCTGACTTTC.

CDR3 amino acids: CATSDFSGFGYTF. The CDR3 nucleotides are TGTGCCACCAGTGATTTTTCCGGGTTCGGCTACACCTTC. This sequence joins TRBV24-1 and TRBJ1-2, with D unclear. Trimming took 1 base from V and 8 from J, leaving 10 bases between them. The CDR3 runs to 13 residues. Germline loops: CDR1 KGHDR, CDR2 SFDVKD.

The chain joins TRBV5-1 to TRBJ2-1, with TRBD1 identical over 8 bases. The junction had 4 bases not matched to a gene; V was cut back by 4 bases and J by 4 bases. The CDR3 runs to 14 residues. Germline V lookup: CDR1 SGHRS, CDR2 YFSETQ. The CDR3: CASSRGQEYNEQFF. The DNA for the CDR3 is TGCGCCAGCAGCCGGGGACAGGAGTACAATGAGCAGTTCTTC.

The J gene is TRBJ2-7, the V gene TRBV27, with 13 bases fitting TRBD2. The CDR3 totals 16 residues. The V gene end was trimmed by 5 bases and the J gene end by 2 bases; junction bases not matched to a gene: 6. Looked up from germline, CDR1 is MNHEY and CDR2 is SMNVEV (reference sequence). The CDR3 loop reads CASSTGLAGRAYEQYF. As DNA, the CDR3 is TGTGCCAGCAGTACGGGACTAGCGGGGAGAGCCTACGAGCAGTACTTC.

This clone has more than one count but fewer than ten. The CDR3 here is CAISAQQGSLLTSYEQYF. CDR3 in DNA: TGTGCCATCAGTGCGCAACAGGGCAGCCTCTTAACCTCCTACGAGCAGTACTTC. This rearrangement joins TRBV10-3 to TRBJ2-7; D might be TRBD1 (6 bases). CDR1 and CDR2 (germline): ENHRY, SYGVKD. Trimming shortened V by 4 bases and J by 0 bases, and 22 bases separated the two germline ends. The CDR3 totals 18 residues.

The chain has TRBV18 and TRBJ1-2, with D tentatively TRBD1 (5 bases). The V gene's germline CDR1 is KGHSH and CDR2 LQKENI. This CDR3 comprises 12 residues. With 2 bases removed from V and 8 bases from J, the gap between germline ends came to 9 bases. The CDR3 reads CASSPDKGGYTF. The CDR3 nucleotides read TGTGCCAGCTCACCAGACAAGGGGGGCTACACCTTC.

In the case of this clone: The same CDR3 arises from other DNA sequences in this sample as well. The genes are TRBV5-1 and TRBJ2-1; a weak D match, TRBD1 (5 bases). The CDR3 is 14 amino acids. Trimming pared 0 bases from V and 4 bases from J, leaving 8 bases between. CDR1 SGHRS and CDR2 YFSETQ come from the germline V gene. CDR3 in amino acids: CASSLGQSYNEQFF. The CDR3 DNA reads TGCGCCAGCAGCTTGGGACAGTCTTACAATGAGCAGTTCTTC.

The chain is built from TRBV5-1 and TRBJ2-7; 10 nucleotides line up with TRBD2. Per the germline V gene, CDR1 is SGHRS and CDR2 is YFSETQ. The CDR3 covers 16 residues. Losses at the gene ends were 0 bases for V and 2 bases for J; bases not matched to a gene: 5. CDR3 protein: CASSLGGLAGAYEQYF. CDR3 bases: TGCGCCAGCAGCTTGGGCGGGCTAGCGGGGGCCTACGAGCAGTACTTC.

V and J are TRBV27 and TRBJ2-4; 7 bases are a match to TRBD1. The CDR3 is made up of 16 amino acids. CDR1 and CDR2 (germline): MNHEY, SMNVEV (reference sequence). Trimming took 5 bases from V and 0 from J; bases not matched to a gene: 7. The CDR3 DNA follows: TGTGCCAGCAGTCCGATAGGACAGGTAGCCAAAAACATTCAGTACTTC. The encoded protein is CASSPIGQVAKNIQYF.

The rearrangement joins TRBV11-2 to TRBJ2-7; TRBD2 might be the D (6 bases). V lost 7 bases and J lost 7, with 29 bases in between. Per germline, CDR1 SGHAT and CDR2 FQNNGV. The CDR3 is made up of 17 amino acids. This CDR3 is CASTSSPGTQRTWEQYF. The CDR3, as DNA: TGTGCCAGCACCTCAAGTCCCGGGACTCAAAGAACGTGGGAGCAGTACTTC.

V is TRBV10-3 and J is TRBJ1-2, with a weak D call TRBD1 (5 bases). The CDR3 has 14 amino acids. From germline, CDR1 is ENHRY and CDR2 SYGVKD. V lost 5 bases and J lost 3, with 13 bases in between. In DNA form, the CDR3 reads TGTGCCATCAGTCCGGGACGGGGGGACTATGGCTACACCTTC. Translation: CAISPGRGDYGYTF.

Here the CDR3 reads CASRTDSYEQYF. The CDR3 DNA is TGTGCCAGCAGGACGGACAGTTACGAGCAGTACTTC. The chain joins TRBV28 to TRBJ2-7; the D gene is possibly TRBD1 (6 bases). The CDR3 loop spans 12 amino acids. Germline V gene sequence: CDR1 MDHEN, CDR2 SYDVKM. Trimming took off 6 bases at V and 4 bases at J, with 10 bases between the two ends.